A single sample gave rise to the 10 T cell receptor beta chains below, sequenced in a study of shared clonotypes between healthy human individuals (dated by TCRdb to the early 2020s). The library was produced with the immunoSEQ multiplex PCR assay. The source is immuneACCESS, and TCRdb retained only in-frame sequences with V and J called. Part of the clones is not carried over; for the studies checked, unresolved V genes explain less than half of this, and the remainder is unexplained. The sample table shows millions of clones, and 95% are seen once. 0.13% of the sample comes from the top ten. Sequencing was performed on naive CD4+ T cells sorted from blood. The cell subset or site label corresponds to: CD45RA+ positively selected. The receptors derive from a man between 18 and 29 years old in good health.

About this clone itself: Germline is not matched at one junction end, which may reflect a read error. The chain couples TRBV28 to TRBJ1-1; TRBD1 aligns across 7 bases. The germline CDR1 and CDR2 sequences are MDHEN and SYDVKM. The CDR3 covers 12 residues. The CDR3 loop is CASSLVRGGLLF. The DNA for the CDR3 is TGTGCCAGCAGTTTGGTCAGGGGGGGGTTGTTGTTT.

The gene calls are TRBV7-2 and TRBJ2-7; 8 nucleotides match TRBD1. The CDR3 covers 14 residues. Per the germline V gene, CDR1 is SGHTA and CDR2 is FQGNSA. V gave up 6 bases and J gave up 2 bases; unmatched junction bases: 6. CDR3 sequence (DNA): TGTGCCAGCAGGGAAACAGGGGGTACCTACGAGCAGTACTTC. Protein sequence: CASRETGGTYEQYF.

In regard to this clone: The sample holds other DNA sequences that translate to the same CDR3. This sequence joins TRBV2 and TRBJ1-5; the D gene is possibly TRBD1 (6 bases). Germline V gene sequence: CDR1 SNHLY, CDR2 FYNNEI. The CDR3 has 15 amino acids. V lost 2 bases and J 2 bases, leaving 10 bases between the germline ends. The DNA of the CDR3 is TGTGCCAGCAGTGAACAGGGGCTAGGCAATCAGCCCCAGCATTTT. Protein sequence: CASSEQGLGNQPQHF.

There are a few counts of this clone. DNA for the CDR3: TGTGCCAGTAGGGACAGGGGAGATTCACCCCTCCACTTT. This gives the protein CASRDRGDSPLHF. The chain combines TRBV27 with TRBJ1-6; TRBD1 agrees at 10 bases. The CDR3 loop spans 13 amino acids. The V segment lost 9 bases and the J segment 8 bases; nucleotides outside the gene matches: 4. CDR1 is MNHEY, CDR2 SMNVEV, per germline (reference sequence).

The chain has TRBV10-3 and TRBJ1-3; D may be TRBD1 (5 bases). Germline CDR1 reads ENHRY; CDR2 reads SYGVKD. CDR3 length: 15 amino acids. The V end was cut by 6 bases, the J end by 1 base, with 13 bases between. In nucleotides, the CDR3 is TGTGCCATCAGGTTTGACGAGGGGTCTGGAAACACCATATATTTT. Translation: CAIRFDEGSGNTIYF.

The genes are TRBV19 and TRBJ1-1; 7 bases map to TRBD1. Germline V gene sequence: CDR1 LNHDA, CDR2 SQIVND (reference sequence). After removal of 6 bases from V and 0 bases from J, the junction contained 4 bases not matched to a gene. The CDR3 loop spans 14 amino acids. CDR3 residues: CASRGTEMNTEAFF. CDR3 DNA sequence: TGTGCCAGTAGGGGGACAGAAATGAACACTGAAGCTTTCTTT. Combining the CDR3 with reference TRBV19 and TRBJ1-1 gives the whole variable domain DGGITQSPKYLFRKEGQNVTLSCEQNLNHDAMYWYRQDPGQGLRLIYYSQIVNDFQKGDIAEGYSVSREKKESFPLTVTSAQKNPTAFYLCASRGTEMNTEAFFGQGTRLTVV.

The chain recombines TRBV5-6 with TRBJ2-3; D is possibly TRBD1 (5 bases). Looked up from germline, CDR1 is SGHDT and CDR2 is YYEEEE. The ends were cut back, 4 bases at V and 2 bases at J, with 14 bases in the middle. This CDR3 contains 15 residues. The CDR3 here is CASSTGQGNTDTQYF. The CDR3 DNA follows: TGTGCCAGCAGCACCGGACAAGGAAACACAGATACGCAGTATTTT.

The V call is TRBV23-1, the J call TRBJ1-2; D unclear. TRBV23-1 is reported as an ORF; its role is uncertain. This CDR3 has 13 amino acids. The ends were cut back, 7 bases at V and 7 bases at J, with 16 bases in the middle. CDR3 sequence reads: CASTESRSGGYTF. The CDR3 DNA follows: TGCGCCAGCACCGAGTCCCGTTCGGGTGGCTACACCTTC.

CDR3 coding DNA: TGTGCCAGCAGTACCGCGAGGGGAAACACTGAAGCTTTCTTT. Its protein product is CASSTARGNTEAFF. The chain links TRBV6-5 to TRBJ1-1, with a weak D call TRBD1 (5 bases). The germline V gene has CDR1 MNHEY and CDR2 SVGAGI. The CDR3 runs 14 residues. V was shortened by 5 bases and J by 2 bases, with 12 bases between the two germline ends.

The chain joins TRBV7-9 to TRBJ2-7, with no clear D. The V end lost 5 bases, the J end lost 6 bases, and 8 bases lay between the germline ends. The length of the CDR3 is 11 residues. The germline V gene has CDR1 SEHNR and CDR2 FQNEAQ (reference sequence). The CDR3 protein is CASSLQAEQYF. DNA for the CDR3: TGTGCCAGCAGCCTCCAGGCCGAGCAGTACTTC.